The T cell receptor (beta chain) described here comes from a study of Japanese encephalitis immunity and Zika vaccine responses (dated by TCRdb to the early 2020s). As for the study more broadly: Each included participant got alum-adjuvanted ZPIV three times, at weeks 0, 4 and 28, with every dose being 5.0 ug. For stimulation, either ZIKV structural-protein peptide pools divided into flavivirus-conserved and non-conserved sets were used, or JEV or YFV peptides matching the pre-vaccination. In addition, the TCR repertoires of a few flavivirus-naive individuals were analyzed at weeks 2, 6 and 52 after ZPIV vaccination began. For TCR sequencing, about six representative participants were chosen from each pre-vaccination group, with samples at week 0 (after pre-vaccination, before ZPIV) and week 52. Approximately eleven participants were given two doses of JEV vaccine (IXIARO) 28 days apart, two to three months before the first ZPIV dose. One dose of YFV vaccine (YF-VAX) was administered before ZPIV to some eleven participants, and several participants were flavivirus-naive. The study asked whether earlier vaccination against Japanese encephalitis virus (JEV) or yellow fever virus (YFV) shaped CD4 T cell responses to the Zika vaccine. The ZIKV peptides, 15-mers that overlapped by 11 residues, were chosen for containing NetMHCpan/NetMHCII-predicted epitopes with affinity below 50 nM.

The library was prepared using 5' RACE. Before sequencing, the TCRbeta libraries were pooled in amounts proportional to the number of cells sorted for each library. RNAzol RT was used to extract total RNA from the sorted cells, and cDNA was then synthesized using an oligo(dT) primer together with a template-switching oligo. The TCRbeta V-CDR3-J region was PCR-amplified with Kapa HiFi using a SMARTer oligo primer and a TCRbeta constant-region primer. A second PCR attached Illumina adaptors and sample-specific index barcodes, followed by HighPrep bead cleanup and Bioanalyzer confirmation of a band of roughly 650 bp. Sequencing of the libraries was done on an Illumina MiSeq using 2x151 bp paired-end reads. The paper's data handling went like this. Reads were demultiplexed with an in-house Java program, and TCRbeta annotations were assigned and clonotypes were counted with MiXCR. To assess repertoire overlap, Morisita-Horn indices from the R package vegan were used, along with UPGMA clustering and Circos plots of recurring clonotypes. Shannon diversity and richness were each normalized to the maximum value possible given the input cell numbers, so the resulting values fell between 0 and 1. MUSCLE was used to align CDR3beta sequences, SeqinR to compute distances, and R to plot multidimensional scaling. TCRdb itself trimmed the public reads at Q25 with fastp, ran MiXCR and retained productive beta chains. For every CDR3 protein sequence, its rows merge into one entry that carries the most common genes and DNA. TCRdb, not the authors, supplied the V and J calls. The sample has 300 to 350 distinct CDR3 sequences on record, over 1% of them singletons. About 37% of the sample is in the top ten clones.

After labeling with CellTrace CFSE, PBMCs were cultured for about six days in RPMI containing approximately 7.8% human serum along with peptide pools, each at 1 ug/mL. Unfixed proliferating CD4 T cells were sorted on a BD FACSAria as live CD56-CD19-CD16-CD3+CD4+ CFSE-low cells. The enrolled adults were healthy and tested seronegative for ZIKV, JEV, YFV, DENV and WNV on microneutralization screening. The samples were drawn from a phase 1 trial of an alum-adjuvanted Zika purified-inactivated virus (ZPIV) vaccine that was randomized, double-blinded and placebo-controlled. Peripheral blood mononuclear cells were isolated using a standard procedure and kept frozen in liquid nitrogen until needed. The investigation overall reported the following: Sample size limitations prevented peptide-pool deconvolution, so the individual peptides driving cross-reactive responses were not identified. Only a few individuals showed CD8 T cell responses to ZIKV peptide pools, and those responses were very low in magnitude. Samples clustered by participant with no similarity between individuals, suggesting no public TCRs were detected. Only a subset of trial participants with three doses and adequate samples was analyzed, not the entire vaccinated cohort. Repertoire similarity across time-points and stimulations was higher in JEV-pre-vaccinated donors than in YFV-pre-vaccinated donors, indicating more clonotypes shared between ZIKV and JEV stimulation. In JEV-pre-vaccinated donors, the repertoire richness of CD4 T cells responding to conserved ZIKV epitopes decreased significantly after ZPIV.

This clonotype is termed medium-sized (0.01 to 0.1%). Per-base quality was not reported, and no clone a single base away is much larger than it. The clonotype was recovered from an adult woman who received an inactivated Zika virus vaccine. This specimen was antigen-activated CD4+ T cells from blood, cultured, taken during a Zika inactivated vaccine study.

In nucleotide form, the sequence is TGCAGCGTTGCTGGGATCCCTGGGGGGGGGATTAGGGAGCAGTACTTC. Its product reads: CSVAGIPGGGIREQYF. The chain employs TRBV29-1 and TRBJ2-7, with 7 junctional bases fitting TRBD2. Trimming takes 4 bases off V and 7 bases off J; junction bases not matched to a gene: 19. CDR1 is given as SQVTM and CDR2 as ANQGSEA, both from the germline V gene. The CDR3 sequence holds 16 residues, the cysteine and phenylalanine included. Here the CDR3 DNA is all that survives: 48 bases in frame from base 1.